The T cell receptor (beta chain) under discussion was sequenced for a study of blood T cell repertoires in COVID-19. Overall study context: Sites across the United States, Italy and Spain contributed samples from acute and convalescent COVID-19.

V was pared by 4 bases and J by 7 bases, with 11 bases between. The length of the CDR3 is 13 residues. Germline assignment: CDR1 SGHRS and CDR2 YFSETQ. In the study's own analysis: Reference gene primer amplification in the assay estimated nucleated cell counts. This table comes from immunoSEQ multiplex PCR, and its TCRdb copy is limited to in-frame clones, with some not included. That table supplies the V and J calls and clone size; D and trimming were determined from the DNA. This sample yields about 270,000 clones, of which about 89% are seen a single time; approximately 9% belongs to the top ten.

Material for sequencing was peripheral blood. The clonotype originates from a man aged 35 to 55 with active or convalescent COVID-19. The chain links TRBV5-1 to TRBJ1-4; tentative D call: TRBD1 (6 bases). The CDR3 nucleotides are TGCGCCAGCAGCCTCGGGACACCTGAAAAACTGTTTTTT. Translation gives CASSLGTPEKLFF.